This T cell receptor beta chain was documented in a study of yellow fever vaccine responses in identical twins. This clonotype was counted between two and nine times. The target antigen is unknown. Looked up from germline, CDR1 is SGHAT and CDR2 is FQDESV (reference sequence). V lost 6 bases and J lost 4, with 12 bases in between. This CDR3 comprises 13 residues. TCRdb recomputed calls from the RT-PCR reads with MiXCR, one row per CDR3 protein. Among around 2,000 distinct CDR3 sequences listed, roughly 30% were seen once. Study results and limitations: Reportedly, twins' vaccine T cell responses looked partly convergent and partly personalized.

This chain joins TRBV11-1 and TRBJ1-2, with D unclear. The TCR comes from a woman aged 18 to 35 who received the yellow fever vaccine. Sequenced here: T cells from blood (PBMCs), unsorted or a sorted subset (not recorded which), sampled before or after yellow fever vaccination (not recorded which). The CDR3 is CASSAFRGYGYTF. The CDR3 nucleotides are TGTGCCAGCAGTGCGTTCCGGGGCTATGGCTACACCTTC.